The rows below give T cell receptor beta chains drawn from one sample of a study of blood T cell repertoires in COVID-19. Profiled with immunoSEQ multiplex PCR; TCRdb holds only in-frame clones, not every one. The table includes roughly 190,000 clones, around 80% detected once. The sequenced sample was peripheral blood. The receptors were sampled from a woman between 70 and 85 years old with COVID-19, enrolled during active disease. The CDR3 runs from the conserved cysteine through the conserved F or W. Some rows have no size entry. The others give once, few or many, or a class for an expanded clone.

J gene,V gene,clone size,CDR3 protein
TRBJ1-2,TRBV7-2,-,CASSIRGAGADGYTF
TRBJ1-6,TRBV3-1/TRBV3-2,-,CASSPTGDSNSPLHF
TRBJ1-4,TRBV5-1,few,CASSFGGGVGEKLFF
TRBJ2-5,TRBV6-5,-,CASSATGSAETQYF
TRBJ1-1,TRBV29-1,-,CSVELAEAFF
TRBJ1-2,TRBV5-4,-,CASSLGQGANYGYTF
TRBJ2-3,TRBV13,-,CASGLTETVSFTDTQYF
TRBJ2-1,TRBV14,-,CASSRGQNPYNEQFF
TRBJ2-1,TRBV6-5,once,CASSNPGLAPTEQFF
TRBJ1-3,TRBV6-5,-,CASRPRGFGNTIYF
TRBJ2-2,TRBV6-2/TRBV6-3,-,CASSSSSGNTGELFF
TRBJ2-3,TRBV7-9,few,CASSLAQTGGGTDTQYF
TRBJ1-1,TRBV28,-,CASLNPPGQGVGLGTEAFF
TRBJ2-7,TRBV3-1/TRBV3-2,few,CASSQHTGLAGSYEQYF
TRBJ2-1,TRBV24-1,-,CATNPGQGLNEQFF
TRBJ1-2,TRBV5-1,-,CASSFSGTVYGYTF
TRBJ2-1,TRBV5-4,-,CASSLGAGGQSYNEQFF
TRBJ1-2,TRBV19,-,CASNAGTGNYGYTF
TRBJ2-1,TRBV19,-,CASSGADRLRNEQFF
TRBJ1-4,TRBV4-1,-,CASSQVQGEKLFF
TRBJ2-3,TRBV10-3,-,CAISDPHGGSGVVDTQYF